These 26 T cell receptor beta chains share one sample of origin, sequenced in a study of T cell changes during pregnancy in multiple sclerosis. The table came from immunoSEQ multiplex PCR; TCRdb's copy has only in-frame clones and leaves some out. Of over 45,000 clones in the sample, 90% were seen once. The sequencing here drew on peripheral blood, taken in the first trimester of pregnancy. The receptors come from a female donor in good health, enrolled as a control in a pregnancy study.

A few counts support this clone. CDR3 in DNA: TGCGCCAGCAGCCCCTTTCCGTCGAACACTGAAGCTTTCTTT. Its protein is CASSPFPSNTEAFF. The chain couples TRBV4-1 to TRBJ1-1; no clear D. This CDR3 has 14 residues. Germline-derived CDR1 and CDR2 are MGHRA and YSYEKL. V shed 4 bases and J shed 1 base, with 10 bases lying between them.

The V gene is TRBV4-2, the J gene TRBJ1-1, with D hard to call. CDR3 length equals 13 residues. Germline-derived CDR1 and CDR2 are LGHNA and YNFKEQ. Trimming took 8 bases from V and 1 from J, leaving 11 bases between them. CDR3 region: CASRESANTEAFF. The CDR3, as DNA: TGTGCCAGCCGGGAATCGGCGAACACTGAAGCTTTCTTT.

This chain joins TRBV5-6 and TRBJ1-5; possible D gene TRBD1, 5 bases. Trimming cost V 0 bases and J 6 bases, with 16 bases left between them. The CDR3 length is 16 residues. Germline-derived CDR1 and CDR2 are SGHDT and YYEEEE. The CDR3 coding sequence is TGTGCCAGCAGCTTGGCCGCGGGGGAGGAGAGTCAGCCCCAGCATTTT. Protein product: CASSLAAGEESQPQHF.

The rearrangement uses TRBV4-1 and TRBJ2-7; perhaps TRBD2 as D (5 bases). This CDR3 is built from 15 residues. Germline lookup yields CDR1 MGHRA and CDR2 YSYEKL. With 1 base removed from V and 0 bases from J, the gap between germline ends came to 10 bases. CDR3 in amino acids: CASSQGPGSSYEQYF. The CDR3 DNA reads as TGCGCCAGCAGCCAAGGCCCGGGGTCCTCCTACGAGCAGTACTTC.

The J gene is TRBJ2-5, the V gene TRBV7-9; 11 positions agree with TRBD2. Germline lookup yields CDR1 SEHNR and CDR2 FQNEAQ (reference sequence). V lost 1 base to trimming and J lost 4 bases; unmatched junction nucleotides: 8. This CDR3 is built from 17 residues. The CDR3 DNA follows: TGTGCCAGCAGCTTAGTATTGGCTAGCGGGAGGTTAGAGACCCAGTACTTC. It translates to CASSLVLASGRLETQYF.

The chain uses TRBV10-3 and TRBJ2-1, with 8 bases matching TRBD2. Germline assignment: CDR1 ENHRY and CDR2 SYGVKD. CDR3 length equals 13 residues. The CDR3 here is CASAAGGKGEQFF. CDR3 nucleotide sequence: TGTGCATCGGCGGCGGGGGGTAAAGGTGAGCAGTTCTTC.

The V call is TRBV13, the J call TRBJ2-5, with 11 bases fitting TRBD2. Trimming cost V 5 bases and J 2 bases; bases outside gene matches: 7. CDR1 is PRHDT, CDR2 FYEKMQ, per germline (reference sequence). CDR3 length equals 16 residues. CDR3 nucleotide sequence: TGTGCCAGCAGCCTCAGACTAGCGGGGTTACAAGAGACCCAGTACTTC. It translates to CASSLRLAGLQETQYF.

The CDR3 DNA is TGCGCCAGTAAGTTCGGACAGGGGCCAACAGATACGCAGTATTTT. Its protein is CASKFGQGPTDTQYF. The chain couples TRBV5-1 to TRBJ2-3, with 9 nucleotides matching TRBD1. Germline CDR1 reads SGHRS; CDR2 reads YFSETQ. This CDR3 region has 15 residues. The V gene end was trimmed by 8 bases and the J gene end by 3 bases; junction bases not matched to a gene: 10.

The rearrangement links TRBV19 to TRBJ2-1; D may be TRBD1 (5 bases). V dropped 6 bases and J dropped 0 bases, with 9 bases sitting between them. Per the germline V gene, CDR1 is LNHDA and CDR2 is SQIVND (reference sequence). CDR3 size: 14 residues. CDR3 sequence reads: CASRWGLSYNEQFF. The DNA for the CDR3 is TGTGCCAGTAGGTGGGGCCTCTCCTACAATGAGCAGTTCTTC. Full variable domain (remainder filled in from reference TRBV19 and TRBJ2-1): DGGITQSPKYLFRKEGQNVTLSCEQNLNHDAMYWYRQDPGQGLRLIYYSQIVNDFQKGDIAEGYSVSREKKESFPLTVTSAQKNPTAFYLCASRWGLSYNEQFFGPGTRLTVL.

A single count supports this clone. This chain links TRBV27 with TRBJ1-4; unclear D gene. Germline CDR1 reads MNHEY; CDR2 reads SMNVEV (reference sequence). Trimming pared 2 bases from V and 8 bases from J, leaving 9 bases between. The CDR3 has 13 amino acids. The CDR3 loop is CASSLDSSEKLFF. The CDR3 DNA is TGTGCCAGCAGTTTAGACTCGTCCGAAAAACTGTTTTTT.

The CDR3 region is CASSIYGWGQESTEAFF. CDR3 coding DNA: TGTGCCAGTAGTATTTATGGGTGGGGGCAGGAGAGCACTGAAGCTTTCTTT. The chain has TRBV19 and TRBJ1-1; possible D gene TRBD1, 6 bases. Germline V gives CDR1 LNHDA, CDR2 SQIVND (reference sequence). V shed 3 bases and J shed 4 bases, with 21 bases lying between them. The CDR3 contains 17 residues.

CDR3 residues: CASSTGLAVRNEQFF. The CDR3 bases are TGTGCCAGCAGTACGGGACTAGCGGTTCGGAATGAGCAGTTCTTC. This chain joins TRBV28 and TRBJ2-1, with 11 bases identical to TRBD2. Trimming removed 5 bases from V and 7 bases from J; junction bases left unmatched: 7. There are 15 residues in the CDR3. Germline V gene lookup returns CDR1 MDHEN and CDR2 SYDVKM.

J is TRBJ2-7 and V is TRBV4-2; the match to TRBD1 covers 9 bases. CDR1 LGHNA and CDR2 YNFKEQ come from the germline V gene. V trimming: 1 base; J trimming: 4 bases; junction bases outside the gene matches: 5. The CDR3 extends over 15 amino acids. CDR3 region: CASSQVGDREYEQYF. The CDR3 DNA follows: TGTGCCAGCAGCCAAGTTGGGGACAGGGAATACGAGCAGTACTTC.

The CDR3 DNA sequence: TGTGCCAGCAGTCCCCTTGGGGAGACAGATACGCAGTATTTT. The encoded protein is CASSPLGETDTQYF. The V call is TRBV28, the J call TRBJ2-3, with a weak D call TRBD2 (5 bases). Trimming removed 5 bases from V and 3 bases from J, with 12 bases in between. This CDR3 has 14 amino acids. Germline V lookup: CDR1 MDHEN, CDR2 SYDVKM. Supplemented by reference TRBV28 and TRBJ2-3, the full variable domain reads DVKVTQSSRYLVKRTGEKVFLECVQDMDHENMFWYRQDPGLGLRLIYFSYDVKMKEKGDIPEGYSVSREKKERFSLILESASTNQTSMYLCASSPLGETDTQYFGPGTRLTVL.

The chain carries TRBV27 and TRBJ2-1; 9 bases align to TRBD2. The J segment lost 2 bases and the V segment lost 9 bases, leaving 14 bases of the junction unmatched. In germline, CDR1 is MNHEY, CDR2 SMNVEV (reference sequence). This CDR3 contains 17 residues. The CDR3 sequence: CARDPVGLARAYNEQFF. DNA for the CDR3: TGTGCCAGGGATCCAGTGGGACTAGCTAGAGCCTACAATGAGCAGTTCTTC.

This chain connects TRBV5-1 to TRBJ2-1; TRBD2 agrees at 10 bases. Germline V gene data show CDR1 as SGHRS and CDR2 as YFSETQ. The junction had 2 bases not matched to a gene; V was cut back by 2 bases and J by 3 bases. This CDR3 is built from 15 residues. Here the CDR3 DNA reads TGCGCCAGCAGCTTATTAGCGGGGGGCTACAATGAGCAGTTCTTC. It encodes CASSLLAGGYNEQFF. Drawing the rest from reference TRBV5-1 and TRBJ2-1, the complete variable domain is KAGVTQTPRYLIKTRGQQVTLSCSPISGHRSVSWYQQTPGQGLQFLFEYFSETQRNKGNFPGRFSGRQFSNSRSEMNVSTLELGDSALYLCASSLLAGGYNEQFFGPGTRLTVL.

V gene TRBV29-1 combines with J gene TRBJ2-1, with 7 bases identical to TRBD2. The CDR3 totals 15 residues. J gave up 6 bases and V 0 bases, and 8 bases lay outside the gene matches. Germline V lookup: CDR1 SQVTM, CDR2 ANQGSEA. The CDR3 DNA is TGCAGCGTTGAAGACTCGACTAGCAGCACCAATGAGCAGTTCTTC. As protein: CSVEDSTSSTNEQFF.

The chain couples TRBV27 to TRBJ1-1, with a possible D match to TRBD1 (5 bases). CDR1 and CDR2 (germline): MNHEY, SMNVEV (reference sequence). The V and J ends lost 3 bases and 7 bases respectively, with 9 bases between them. This CDR3 spans 12 amino acids. The CDR3: CASSFAGLEAFF. CDR3 bases: TGTGCCAGCAGTTTCGCAGGGCTTGAAGCTTTCTTT.

The chain combines TRBV2 with TRBJ2-7, with D perhaps TRBD2 (6 bases). CDR3 length: 12 amino acids. Germline V lookup: CDR1 SNHLY, CDR2 FYNNEI. Between the trimmed V and J ends, which lost 8 bases and 0 bases, there was a span of 8 bases. The CDR3, as DNA: TGTGCCAGCCAGGACTACTCCTACGAGCAGTACTTC. It encodes CASQDYSYEQYF.

The rearrangement links TRBV4-1 to TRBJ2-7; TRBD2 agrees at 7 bases. Looked up from germline, CDR1 is MGHRA and CDR2 is YSYEKL. The J segment lost 1 base and the V segment lost 2 bases, leaving 5 bases of the junction unmatched. The CDR3 is 15 amino acids. The CDR3: CASSQQGGASYEQYF. For the CDR3, the DNA is TGCGCCAGCAGCCAACAGGGAGGGGCTTCCTACGAGCAGTACTTC.

The genes are TRBV27 and TRBJ2-3, with D possibly being TRBD1 or TRBD2 (7 bases each). Trimming left V 6 bases short and J 5 bases short, with 15 bases between. The CDR3 is made up of 14 amino acids. Germline loops: CDR1 MNHEY, CDR2 SMNVEV (reference sequence). Here the CDR3 DNA reads TGTGCCAGCAGCTTACAGGGGAGGGGAGATACGCAGTATTTT. Translation: CASSLQGRGDTQYF.

The rearrangement joins TRBV10-3 to TRBJ2-7; TRBD2 matches at 8 bases. The CDR3 has 15 amino acids. Unmatched junction bases numbered 9, after V lost 6 bases and J lost 2 bases. Germline CDR1 is ENHRY and CDR2 is SYGVKD. Here the CDR3 DNA reads TGTGCCATCAGAATGGCGGGAGGACAAACCTACGAGCAGTACTTC. Translating gives CAIRMAGGQTYEQYF.

As DNA, the CDR3 is TGTGCCTGGGGGACAGGGGAGGGTCAGCCCCAGCATTTT. Encoded protein: CAWGTGEGQPQHF. This chain links TRBV30 with TRBJ1-5; TRBD1 matches at 10 bases. Per the germline V gene, CDR1 is GTSNPN and CDR2 is SVGIG (reference sequence). Losses at the gene ends were 5 bases for V and 6 bases for J; bases not matched to a gene: 4. The CDR3 consists of 13 residues.

V is TRBV9 and J is TRBJ2-1; 11 nucleotides align to TRBD2. CDR3 length: 16 amino acids. The V and J ends lost 3 bases and 4 bases, in that order; junction bases with no gene match: 6. Germline loops: CDR1 SGDLS, CDR2 YYNGEE. CDR3 nucleotides: TGTGCCAGCAGCGGCCTAGCGGGGGGACAATACAATGAGCAGTTCTTC. Translation: CASSGLAGGQYNEQFF.

The DNA for the CDR3 is TGTGCCAGCAGCTTTGGGCTAGCAAGTGAGCAGTTCTTC. Protein product: CASSFGLASEQFF. The chain combines TRBV5-6 with TRBJ2-1; a possible D gene is TRBD2 (5 bases). Germline V lookup: CDR1 SGHDT, CDR2 YYEEEE. Trimming cost V 2 bases and J 9 bases, with 12 bases left between them. This CDR3 is 13 amino acids long.

This chain links TRBV7-6 with TRBJ2-3, with D possibly being TRBD2 (6 bases). The CDR3 spans 13 residues. The germline gives CDR1 SGHVS, CDR2 FNYEAQ. The V end was cut by 5 bases, the J end by 6 bases, with 12 bases between. The CDR3 region has the DNA TGTGCCAGCAGCCCGGGACTGACGGATACGCAGTATTTT. This gives the protein CASSPGLTDTQYF.